This T cell receptor (beta chain) comes out of a study of blood T cell repertoires in COVID-19. Using immunoSEQ multiplex PCR, the repertoire was profiled, and TCRdb retains in-frame clones only, with some absent. The repertoire holds fewer than 200,000 clones, with roughly 84% as singletons. The V gene's germline CDR1 is MNHEY and CDR2 SVGAGI. The CDR3 is 14 residues long. V lost 2 bases, J lost 0 bases, and 7 bases lay in between. The sequence was obtained from a woman aged 25 to 39 who had been exposed to COVID-19. This chain joins TRBV6-5 and TRBJ1-1; no clear D. The sample comprised PBMCs or T cells enriched from blood (not recorded which). Here the CDR3 DNA reads TGTGCCAGCAGTTACGCGGTCATGAACACTGAAGCTTTCTTT. It yields the protein CASSYAVMNTEAFF.